The clone carrying this T cell receptor (beta chain) was counted a few times. V was clipped by 6 bases and J by 8 bases, with 13 bases between them. The CDR3 is 13 amino acids. Germline V lookup: CDR1 MNHNY, CDR2 SVGAGI (reference sequence). This sample is drawn from a study of T-cell memory formation after mild COVID-19. About the research overall: The study found TCR clusters largely donor specific.

TCRdb used MiXCR to reprocess the 5' RACE reads, holding one entry per CDR3 protein. The sample lists tens of thousands of distinct CDR3 sequences, around 27% seen once, with 42% in the top ten. The receptor comes from a man between 18 and 35 years old who had mild COVID-19 (a few samples of this study predate the infection). Cell type and time point are not known. The sequencing input was PBMCs or a T cell subset sorted from them (not recorded which). The chain employs TRBV6-6 and TRBJ1-4; no clear D gene. The CDR3 DNA reads as TGTGCCAGCAGAGCAAATACTTTCGAAAAACTGTTTTTT. Protein product: CASRANTFEKLFF.